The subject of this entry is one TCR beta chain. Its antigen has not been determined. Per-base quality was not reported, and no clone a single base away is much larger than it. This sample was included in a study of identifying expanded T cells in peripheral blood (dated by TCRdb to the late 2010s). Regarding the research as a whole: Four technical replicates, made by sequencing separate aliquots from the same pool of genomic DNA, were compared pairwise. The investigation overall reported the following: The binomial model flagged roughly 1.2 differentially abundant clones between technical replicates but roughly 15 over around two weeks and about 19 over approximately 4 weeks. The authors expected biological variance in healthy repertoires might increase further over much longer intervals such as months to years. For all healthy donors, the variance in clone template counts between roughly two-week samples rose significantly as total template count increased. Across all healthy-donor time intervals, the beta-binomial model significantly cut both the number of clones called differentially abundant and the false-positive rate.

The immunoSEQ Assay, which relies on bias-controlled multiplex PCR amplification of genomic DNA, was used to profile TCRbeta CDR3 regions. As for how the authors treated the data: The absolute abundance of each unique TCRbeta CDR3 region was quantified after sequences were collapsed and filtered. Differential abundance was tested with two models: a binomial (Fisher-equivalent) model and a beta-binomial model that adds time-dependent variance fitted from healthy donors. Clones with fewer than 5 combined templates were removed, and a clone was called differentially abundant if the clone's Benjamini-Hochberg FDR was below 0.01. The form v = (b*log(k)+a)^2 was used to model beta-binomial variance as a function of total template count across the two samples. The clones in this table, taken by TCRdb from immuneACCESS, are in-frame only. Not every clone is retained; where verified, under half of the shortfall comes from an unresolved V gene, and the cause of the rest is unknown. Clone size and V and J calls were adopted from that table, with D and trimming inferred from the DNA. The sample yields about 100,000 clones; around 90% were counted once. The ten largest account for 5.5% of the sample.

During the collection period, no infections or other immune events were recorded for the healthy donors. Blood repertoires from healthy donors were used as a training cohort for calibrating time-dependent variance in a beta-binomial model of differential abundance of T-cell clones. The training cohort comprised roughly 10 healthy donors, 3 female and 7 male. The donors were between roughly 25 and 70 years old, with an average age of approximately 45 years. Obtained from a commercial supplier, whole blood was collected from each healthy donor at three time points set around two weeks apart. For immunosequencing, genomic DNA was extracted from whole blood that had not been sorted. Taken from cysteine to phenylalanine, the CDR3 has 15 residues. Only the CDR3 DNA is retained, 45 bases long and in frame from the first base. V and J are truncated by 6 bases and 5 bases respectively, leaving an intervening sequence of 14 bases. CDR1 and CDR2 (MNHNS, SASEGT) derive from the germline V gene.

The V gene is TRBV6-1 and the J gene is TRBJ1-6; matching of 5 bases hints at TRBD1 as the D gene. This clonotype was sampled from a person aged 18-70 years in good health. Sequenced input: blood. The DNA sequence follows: TGTGCCAGCAGGGAGGGGAACAATCATAATTCACCCCTCCACTTT. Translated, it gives CASREGNNHNSPLHF.